The 13 T cell receptor beta chains below all came from one sample that was sequenced in a study of blood T cell repertoires in COVID-19. Produced via immunoSEQ multiplex PCR; TCRdb's table is partial and in-frame only. The repertoire has around 130,000 clones, 85% of them found once; the top ten carry 2.5% to 3%. Sequencing was carried out using peripheral blood. The receptors were sampled from a man aged 50 to 60 with acute or convalescent COVID-19.

This clone has a handful of counts. V gene TRBV5-1 combines with J gene TRBJ1-4, with a possible D match to TRBD1 (6 bases). Germline loops: CDR1 SGHRS, CDR2 YFSETQ. This CDR3 contains 14 residues. V lost 3 bases and J lost 8, with 14 bases in between. CDR3 protein: CASSYGAGEEKLFF. Written as DNA, the CDR3 is TGCGCCAGCAGCTATGGAGCAGGGGAGGAAAAACTGTTTTTT. Together with reference TRBV5-1 and TRBJ1-4, the CDR3 gives the full variable domain: KAGVTQTPRYLIKTRGQQVTLSCSPISGHRSVSWYQQTPGQGLQFLFEYFSETQRNKGNFPGRFSGRQFSNSRSEMNVSTLELGDSALYLCASSYGAGEEKLFFGSGTQLSVL.

The chain joins TRBV19 to TRBJ1-2; no definite D call. Germline V CDR1 and CDR2: LNHDA, SQIVND (reference sequence). Trimming stripped 7 bases from V and 5 bases from J, with 14 bases between. The CDR3 runs to 13 residues. CDR3 sequence reads: CASKTHSGYGYTF. As DNA, the CDR3 is TGTGCCAGTAAGACCCACAGTGGGTATGGCTACACCTTC. Combining the CDR3 with reference TRBV19 and TRBJ1-2 gives the whole variable domain DGGITQSPKYLFRKEGQNVTLSCEQNLNHDAMYWYRQDPGQGLRLIYYSQIVNDFQKGDIAEGYSVSREKKESFPLTVTSAQKNPTAFYLCASKTHSGYGYTFGSGTRLTVV.

The rearrangement uses TRBV2 and TRBJ2-1, with D possibly being TRBD2 (5 bases). Per the germline V gene, CDR1 is SNHLY and CDR2 is FYNNEI. The V end was cut by 10 bases, the J end by 9 bases, with 19 bases between. The CDR3 spans 13 residues. The CDR3 sequence is CATTIRSEGEQFF. CDR3 in DNA: TGTGCCACTACGATCCGGTCAGAGGGTGAGCAGTTCTTC.

The chain employs TRBV15 and TRBJ2-2; D is ambiguous. Germline-derived CDR1 and CDR2 are LNHNV and YYDKDF (reference sequence). This CDR3 spans 11 amino acids. V shed 8 bases and J shed 4 bases, with 5 bases lying between them. The CDR3 is CATSGTGELFF. Here the CDR3 DNA reads TGTGCCACCTCCGGCACCGGGGAGCTGTTTTTT.

The chain uses TRBV27 and TRBJ1-6; D gene uncertain. CDR3 length equals 14 residues. The germline V and J ends were trimmed by 6 bases and 9 bases, with 15 bases remaining between them. The V gene's germline CDR1 is MNHEY and CDR2 SMNVEV (reference sequence). For the CDR3, the DNA is TGTGCCAGCAGCAGCGACGGAGGGCCTTCACCCCTCCACTTT. Protein sequence: CASSSDGGPSPLHF.

V gene TRBV28 combines with J gene TRBJ2-3; weak D call: TRBD2 (5 bases). V shed 5 bases and J shed 1 base, with 10 bases lying between them. This CDR3 region has 14 residues. Looked up from germline, CDR1 is MDHEN and CDR2 is SYDVKM. CDR3 bases: TGTGCCAGCAGTGGGAGCGGTGGCACAGATACGCAGTATTTT. Translated: CASSGSGGTDTQYF. Drawing the rest from reference TRBV28 and TRBJ2-3, the complete variable domain is DVKVTQSSRYLVKRTGEKVFLECVQDMDHENMFWYRQDPGLGLRLIYFSYDVKMKEKGDIPEGYSVSREKKERFSLILESASTNQTSMYLCASSGSGGTDTQYFGPGTRLTVL.

This clone showed up just once. The chain carries TRBV11-2 and TRBJ2-7; the D is unclear. CDR1 and CDR2 (germline): SGHAT, FQNNGV. This CDR3 has 14 residues. The V end lost 2 bases, the J end lost 1 base, and 9 bases lay between the germline ends. Written as DNA, the CDR3 is TGTGCCAGCAGCTTAACTCGATATTCCTACGAGCAGTACTTC. Translation: CASSLTRYSYEQYF.

The V gene is TRBV6-2 or TRBV6-3, the J gene TRBJ1-6, with no clear D. Germline assignment: CDR1 MNHEY and CDR2 SVGEGT. Trimming shortened V by 6 bases and J by 10 bases, and 10 bases separated the two germline ends. This CDR3 contains 12 residues. CDR3 sequence reads: CASSRRSSPLHF. The DNA for the CDR3 is TGTGCCAGCAGCCGAAGAAGCTCACCCCTCCACTTT.

The V call is TRBV24-1, the J call TRBJ2-3; D not resolved. Trimming took 6 bases from V and 5 from J, leaving 8 bases between them. The CDR3 sequence is 12 residues long. Germline V lookup: CDR1 KGHDR, CDR2 SFDVKD. The CDR3 DNA reads TGTGCCACCAGTTTAAACGGAGATACGCAGTATTTT. Its translation is CATSLNGDTQYF.

The J gene is TRBJ1-1, the V gene TRBV5-1, with 10 positions matching TRBD1. CDR3 size: 15 residues. The V and J ends lost 1 base and 4 bases, in that order; junction bases with no gene match: 4. CDR1 and CDR2 from the germline V gene are SGHRS and YFSETQ. CDR3 protein: CASSLMGQGPTEAFF. In nucleotides, the CDR3 is TGCGCCAGCAGCTTGATGGGACAGGGGCCCACTGAAGCTTTCTTT.

The chain is built from TRBV19 and TRBJ2-7; 7 positions match TRBD2. There are 13 residues in the CDR3. Germline CDR1 reads LNHDA; CDR2 reads SQIVND (reference sequence). The J segment lost 7 bases and the V segment lost 2 bases, leaving 5 bases of the junction unmatched. CDR3 DNA sequence: TGTGCCAGTAGTATAAAGTGGGAGGGTGAGCAGTACTTC. This codes for CASSIKWEGEQYF. Filled out from reference TRBV19 and TRBJ2-7, the complete variable domain reads DGGITQSPKYLFRKEGQNVTLSCEQNLNHDAMYWYRQDPGQGLRLIYYSQIVNDFQKGDIAEGYSVSREKKESFPLTVTSAQKNPTAFYLCASSIKWEGEQYFGPGTRLTVT.

The gene calls are TRBV28 and TRBJ2-1; 7 positions match TRBD2. The CDR3 spans 16 residues. Unmatched junction bases numbered 7, after V lost 1 base and J lost 4 bases. CDR1 and CDR2 (germline): MDHEN, SYDVKM. In DNA, the CDR3 is TGTGCCAGCAGTTTATTCGCGGCGGGAGTGTACAATGAGCAGTTCTTC. It yields the protein CASSLFAAGVYNEQFF.

The gene calls are TRBV11-1 and TRBJ1-3; no firm D call. The V end was cut by 5 bases, the J end by 1 base, with 9 bases between. The germline gives CDR1 SGHAT, CDR2 FQDESV (reference sequence). The CDR3 totals 14 residues. DNA of the CDR3: TGTGCCAGCAGCCGCGGGGTTTCTGGAAACACCATATATTTT. Residues: CASSRGVSGNTIYF.